This note documents a single T cell receptor beta chain sequence. The target of this receptor is not known. Per-nucleotide qualities are absent, and no much larger clonotype sits a single base away. Clipping removes 5 bases from V and 1 base from J, with 7 as the unmatched junction base count. CDR1 and CDR2 are read off the germline V gene (reference sequence) as SEHNR and FQNEAQ. The cysteine opens and the phenylalanine closes a CDR3 of 15 amino acids. The entry retains the CDR3 DNA only, 45 bases that are in frame from base 1. This sample was included in a study of graft-versus-host responses after intestinal transplantation (dated by TCRdb to the early 2020s). In terms of the full investigation: Multivisceral, liver-intestinal, or isolated intestinal transplants were received by the recipients. All recipients received anti-thymocyte globulin induction followed by maintenance tacrolimus and steroids for approximately 3 years. Graft-versus-host and host-versus-graft alloreactive T cell clones were tracked in the graft, circulation and bone marrow after intestinal transplantation using bulk TCR-beta CDR3 sequencing. To identify alloreactive clones, pre-transplant mixed lymphocyte reaction products were sequenced and compared with unstimulated pre-transplant donor and recipient T cells. The cohort enrolled some 23 intestinal transplant recipients including one retransplant, and a few patients lacking pretransplant specimens were excluded. Donor T cell macrochimerism was defined as a peak of at least 4% donor T cells among recipient peripheral blood mononuclear cells. Samples from a few later patients were sequenced in-house on an Illumina MiSeq with MiXCR processing rather than by the commercial service.

Overall study results and their limits: The relatively low number and heterogeneity of intestinal transplant patients limited the conclusions. Early after transplant, declines in HvG clones were associated with peak levels of circulating GvH clones. Patients with donor T cell macrochimerism had high GvH to HvG T cell clonal ratios in their allografts. GvH clones were detected in recipient bone marrow, and some appeared earlier in ileal mucosa or blood, consistent with an intestinal mucosal origin.

Dithiothreitol, EDTA incubations and collagenase D digestion were used to isolate intraepithelial and lamina propria lymphocytes from graft specimens. Bulk TCR-beta sequencing was performed on serial intestinal graft biopsy specimens collected as late as 600 days after transplant. Library prep was done by the immunoSEQ multiplex PCR assay. For most patients, genomic DNA was subjected to high-throughput TCR-beta CDR3 sequencing by Adaptive Biotechnologies. In the paper's pipeline: TCR sequencing data for roughly 18 patients were retrieved from Adaptive's ImmunoSEQ software; three other patients were processed with MiXCR and VDJtools. Because the origin of CDR3 nucleotide sequences shared between donor and recipient could not be assigned, those sequences were removed. At least 2-fold expansion over unstimulated cells and a minimum CFSE-low frequency of 0.002% (template counts) or 0.001% (read counts) were required for clones to be classified as alloreactive. Mappable clones were those detected in sequenced pre-transplant spleen, lymph node, or MLR CFSE-low populations of the donor or recipient. Cumulative frequency of alloreactive clones was calculated as a percentage of all sequences weighted by copy number. The clones in this table, taken by TCRdb from immuneACCESS, are in-frame only. Not every clone is retained; where verified, under half of the shortfall comes from an unresolved V gene, and the cause of the rest is unknown. V, J and clone size are those of that table, while D and trimming were read from the DNA. Present in this sample are 7,500 to 10,000 clones, around four fifths of which were seen just once. The leading ten clones occupy less than 25% of the sample.

In this chain, TRBV7-9 is recombined with TRBJ1-2; 7 central nucleotides agree with TRBD1. This TCR was recovered from a human patient who received an intestinal transplant, so some T cells may come from the graft donor. This specimen was ileum tissue, taken about 520 days after intestinal transplant. In nucleotides, the sequence is TGTGCCAGCAGCCTTTCCGGGACAGTTAACTATGGCTACACCTTC. The encoded protein is CASSLSGTVNYGYTF.